The 11 T cell receptor beta chains below come from one sample, sequenced in a study of blood T cell repertoires in COVID-19. Method: immunoSEQ multiplex PCR; TCRdb's copy keeps in-frame clones and lacks some. The table shows 68,000 or so clones, with 79% occurring only once. Sequencing used peripheral blood. The origin of the receptors is a human donor in a cohort sampled during active COVID-19.

The genes are TRBV27 and TRBJ1-5; no reliable D call. The CDR3 consists of 15 residues. With 1 base removed from V and 0 bases from J, the gap between germline ends came to 7 bases. From germline, CDR1 is MNHEY and CDR2 SMNVEV (reference sequence). The CDR3 DNA reads as TGTGCCAGCAGTTTATATTATAATAGCAATCAGCCCCAGCATTTT. Translation gives CASSLYYNSNQPQHF.

The count of this clone is one. J is TRBJ2-7 and V is TRBV5-1; 11 bases are shared with TRBD2. Germline V CDR1 and CDR2: SGHRS, YFSETQ. Trimming cost V 4 bases and J 4 bases; bases outside gene matches: 10. The CDR3 totals 16 residues. The CDR3 nucleotides read TGCGCCAGCAGCGCGGGGCAGACTAGCGGGGTTTACGAGCAGTACTTC. Translated: CASSAGQTSGVYEQYF.

The V call is TRBV3-1 (or the pseudogene TRBV3-2), the J call TRBJ1-4; D is uncertain. The CDR3 is 14 amino acids. Trimming cost V 2 bases and J 4 bases, with 8 bases left between them. The germline V gene has CDR1 LGHDT and CDR2 YNNKEL (reference sequence). In nucleotides, the CDR3 is TGTGCCAGCAGCCAAAGAGGTGGTAATGAAAAACTGTTTTTT. It specifies CASSQRGGNEKLFF.

The rearrangement joins TRBV18 to TRBJ2-7; TRBD1 might be the D (5 bases). V was cut by 2 bases and J by 3 bases, with 11 bases left in between. The CDR3 contains 14 residues. Germline V lookup: CDR1 KGHSH, CDR2 LQKENI. The CDR3: CASSPDSLIYEQYF. The CDR3 region has the DNA TGTGCCAGCTCACCAGACAGTCTAATCTACGAGCAGTACTTC.

Here the CDR3 reads CASSLAQAKNIQYF. The CDR3 bases are TGTGCCAGCAGCCTAGCACAAGCCAAAAACATTCAGTACTTC. The V and J genes are TRBV3-1 (or the pseudogene TRBV3-2) and TRBJ2-4; D gene uncertain. V shed 4 bases and J shed 0 bases, with 7 bases lying between them. This CDR3 has 14 residues. CDR1 and CDR2 (germline): LGHDT, YNNKEL (reference sequence).

This chain's CDR3 is CASRWTSGSHQSSYEQYF. In nucleotides, the CDR3 is TGTGCCAGCAGGTGGACTAGCGGGAGTCACCAAAGCTCCTACGAGCAGTACTTC. The chain combines TRBV27 with TRBJ2-7; 13 positions match TRBD2. The V segment lost 6 bases and the J segment 0 bases; nucleotides outside the gene matches: 11. The CDR3 runs to 18 residues. Germline V CDR1 and CDR2: MNHEY, SMNVEV (reference sequence).

The chain combines TRBV18 with TRBJ1-3, with 8 bases identical to TRBD1. Germline V lookup: CDR1 KGHSH, CDR2 LQKENI. Germline trimming cut 6 bases from V and 2 bases from J; bases unmatched to any gene: 3. This CDR3 comprises 14 residues. The CDR3 nucleotides are TGTGCCAGCTCGAAGACAGGGGCTGGAAACACCATATATTTT. Encoded protein: CASSKTGAGNTIYF.

The chain employs TRBV11-1 and TRBJ2-1; 10 bases map to TRBD1. CDR1 is SGHAT, CDR2 FQDESV, per germline (reference sequence). This CDR3 spans 15 amino acids. The J segment lost 4 bases and the V segment lost 6 bases, leaving 6 bases of the junction unmatched. Written as DNA, the CDR3 is TGTGCCAGCAGTTATGGACAGGGGGGATACAATGAGCAGTTCTTC. Encoded protein: CASSYGQGGYNEQFF.

This clone was detected ten times or more. V usage is TRBV9 and J usage is TRBJ2-2, with D perhaps TRBD2 (5 bases). The CDR3 runs to 14 residues. The V end lost 0 bases, the J end lost 6 bases, and 9 bases lay between the germline ends. The germline gives CDR1 SGDLS, CDR2 YYNGEE. The CDR3 nucleotides read TGTGCCAGCAGCGTAGCTTGGGAGTCCGGGGAGCTGTTTTTT. As protein: CASSVAWESGELFF.

This clone was detected only a few times. The CDR3 DNA is TGTGCCAGCAGCTCCTGGGGGCAGGGGGACCAGCCCCAGCATTTT. It encodes CASSSWGQGDQPQHF. The chain couples TRBV11-2 to TRBJ1-5; TRBD1 matches 7 bases. The CDR3 length is 15 residues. Germline V gives CDR1 SGHAT, CDR2 FQNNGV. After removal of 4 bases from V and 7 bases from J, the junction contained 10 bases not matched to a gene. The variable domain in full, with the rest retrieved from reference TRBV11-2 and TRBJ1-5, is EAGVAQSPRYKIIEKRQSVAFWCNPISGHATLYWYQQILGQGPKLLIQFQNNGVVDDSQLPKDRFSAERLKGVDSTLKIQPAKLEDSAVYLCASSSWGQGDQPQHFGDGTRLSIL.

V gene TRBV6-6 combines with J gene TRBJ1-1; 9 nucleotides match TRBD1. The CDR3 loop spans 16 amino acids. The ends lost 5 bases at V and 1 base at J; junction bases unmatched: 8. The germline CDR1 and CDR2 sequences are MNHNY and SVGAGI (reference sequence). CDR3 protein: CASSRRGGQGNTEAFF. The CDR3 nucleotides are TGTGCCAGCAGTCGACGAGGGGGACAGGGGAACACTGAAGCTTTCTTT.